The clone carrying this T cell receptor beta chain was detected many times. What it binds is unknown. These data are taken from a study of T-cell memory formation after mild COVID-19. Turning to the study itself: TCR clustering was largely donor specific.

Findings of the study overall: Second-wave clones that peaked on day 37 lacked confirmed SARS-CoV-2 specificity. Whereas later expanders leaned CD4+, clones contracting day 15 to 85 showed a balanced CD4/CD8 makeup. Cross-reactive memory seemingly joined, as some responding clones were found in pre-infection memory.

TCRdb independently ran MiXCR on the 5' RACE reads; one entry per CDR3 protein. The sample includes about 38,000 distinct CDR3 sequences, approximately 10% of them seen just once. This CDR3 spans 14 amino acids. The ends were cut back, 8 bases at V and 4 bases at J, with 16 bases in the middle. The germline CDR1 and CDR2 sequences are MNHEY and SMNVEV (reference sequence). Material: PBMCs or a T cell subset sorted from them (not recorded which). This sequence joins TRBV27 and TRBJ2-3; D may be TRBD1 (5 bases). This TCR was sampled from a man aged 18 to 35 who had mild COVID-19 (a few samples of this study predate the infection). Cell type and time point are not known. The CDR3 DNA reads TGTGCCAGCGCCTCAAATGGGGCGCCAGATACGCAGTATTTT. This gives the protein CASASNGAPDTQYF.